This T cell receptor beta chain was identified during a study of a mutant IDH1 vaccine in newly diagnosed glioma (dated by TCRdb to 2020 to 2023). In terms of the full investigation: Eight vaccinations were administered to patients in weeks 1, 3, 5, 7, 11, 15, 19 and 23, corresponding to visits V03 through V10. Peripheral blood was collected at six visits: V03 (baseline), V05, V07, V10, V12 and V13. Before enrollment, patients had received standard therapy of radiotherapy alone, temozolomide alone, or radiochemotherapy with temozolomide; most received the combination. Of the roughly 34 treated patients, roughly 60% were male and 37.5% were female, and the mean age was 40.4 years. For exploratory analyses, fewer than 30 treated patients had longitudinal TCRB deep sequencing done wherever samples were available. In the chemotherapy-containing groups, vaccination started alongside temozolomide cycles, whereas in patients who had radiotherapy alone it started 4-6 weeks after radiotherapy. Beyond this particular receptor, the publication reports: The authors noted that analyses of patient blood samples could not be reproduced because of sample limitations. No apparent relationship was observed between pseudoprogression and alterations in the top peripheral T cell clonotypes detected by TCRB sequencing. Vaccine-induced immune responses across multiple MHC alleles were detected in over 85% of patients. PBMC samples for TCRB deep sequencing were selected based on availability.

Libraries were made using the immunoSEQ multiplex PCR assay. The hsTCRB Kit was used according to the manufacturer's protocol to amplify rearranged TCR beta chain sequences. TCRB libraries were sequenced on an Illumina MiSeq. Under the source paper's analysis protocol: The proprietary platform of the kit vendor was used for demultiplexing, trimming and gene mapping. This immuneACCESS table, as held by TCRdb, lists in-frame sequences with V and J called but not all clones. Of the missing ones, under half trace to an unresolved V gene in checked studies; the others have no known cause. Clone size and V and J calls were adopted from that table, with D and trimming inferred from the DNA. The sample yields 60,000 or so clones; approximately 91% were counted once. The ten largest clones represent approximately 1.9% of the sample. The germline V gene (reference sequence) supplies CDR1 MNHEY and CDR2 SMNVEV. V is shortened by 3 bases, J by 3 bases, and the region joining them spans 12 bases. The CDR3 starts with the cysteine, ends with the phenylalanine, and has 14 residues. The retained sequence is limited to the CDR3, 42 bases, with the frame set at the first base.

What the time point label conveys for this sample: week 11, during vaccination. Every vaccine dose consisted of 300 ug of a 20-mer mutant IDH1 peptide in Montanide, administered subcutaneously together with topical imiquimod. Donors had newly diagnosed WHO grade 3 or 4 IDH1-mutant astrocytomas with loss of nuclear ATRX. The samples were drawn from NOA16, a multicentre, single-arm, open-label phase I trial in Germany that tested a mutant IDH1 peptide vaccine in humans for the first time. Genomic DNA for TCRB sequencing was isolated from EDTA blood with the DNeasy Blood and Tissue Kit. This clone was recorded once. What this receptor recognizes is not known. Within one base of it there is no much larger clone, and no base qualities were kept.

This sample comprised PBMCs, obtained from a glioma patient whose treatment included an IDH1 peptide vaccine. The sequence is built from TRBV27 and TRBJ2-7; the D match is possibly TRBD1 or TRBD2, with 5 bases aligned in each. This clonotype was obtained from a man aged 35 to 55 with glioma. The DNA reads TGTGCCAGCAGTTTCGCAGGGACCCACTACGAGCAGTACTTC. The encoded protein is CASSFAGTHYEQYF.